Listed here is a single T cell receptor (beta chain). Its antigen remains unidentified. The germline V gene encodes CDR1 SGHRS and CDR2 YFSETQ. This CDR3 has 15 amino acids. V shed 4 bases and J 1 base; nucleotides not matched to a gene: 5. The repertoire was sequenced with immunoSEQ multiplex PCR; TCRdb's copy has only in-frame clones and lacks some. Of some 100,000 clones in the sample, around 89% were seen once. These data originate in a study of T cell responses to AZD1222 COVID-19 vaccine. Study-wide findings and caveats: None of the repertoires were sampled until the peak T cell response had passed.

The chain is built from TRBV5-1 and TRBJ1-1, with 9 bases lining up with TRBD1. This specimen was peripheral blood, taken 28 days after the second AZD1222 dose. This receptor was identified in an adult who received the AZD1222 COVID-19 vaccine. CDR3 sequence: CASSPGTGKNTEAFF. The CDR3 DNA sequence: TGCGCCAGCAGCCCGGGGACAGGGAAGAACACTGAAGCTTTCTTT.